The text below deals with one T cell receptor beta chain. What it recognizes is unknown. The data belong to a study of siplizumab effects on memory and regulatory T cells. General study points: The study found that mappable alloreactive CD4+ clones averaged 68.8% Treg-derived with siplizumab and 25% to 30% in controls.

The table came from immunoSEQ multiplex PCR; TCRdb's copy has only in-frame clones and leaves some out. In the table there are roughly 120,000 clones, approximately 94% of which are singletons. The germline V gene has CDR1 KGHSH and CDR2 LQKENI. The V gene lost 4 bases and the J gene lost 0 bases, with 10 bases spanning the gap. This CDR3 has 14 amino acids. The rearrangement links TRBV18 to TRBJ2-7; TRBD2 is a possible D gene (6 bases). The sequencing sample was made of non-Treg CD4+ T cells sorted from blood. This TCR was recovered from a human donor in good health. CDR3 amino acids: CASSLGSDSYEQYF. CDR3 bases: TGTGCCAGCTCACTCGGGAGTGACTCCTACGAGCAGTACTTC.